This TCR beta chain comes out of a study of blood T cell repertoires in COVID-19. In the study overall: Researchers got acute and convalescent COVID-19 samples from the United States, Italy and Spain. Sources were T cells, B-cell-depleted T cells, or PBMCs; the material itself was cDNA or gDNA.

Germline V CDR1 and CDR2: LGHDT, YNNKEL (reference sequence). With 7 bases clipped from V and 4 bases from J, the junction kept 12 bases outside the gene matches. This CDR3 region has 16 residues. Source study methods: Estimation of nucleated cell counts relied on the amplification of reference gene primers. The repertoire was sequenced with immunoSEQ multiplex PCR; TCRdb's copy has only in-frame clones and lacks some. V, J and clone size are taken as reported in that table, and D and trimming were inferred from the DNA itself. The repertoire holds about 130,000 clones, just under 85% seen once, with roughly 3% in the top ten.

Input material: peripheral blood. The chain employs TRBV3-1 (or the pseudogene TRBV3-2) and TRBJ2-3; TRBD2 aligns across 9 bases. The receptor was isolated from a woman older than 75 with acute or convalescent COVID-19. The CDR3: CASTTTGRGGPDTQYF. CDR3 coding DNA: TGTGCCAGCACTACTACCGGGCGGGGGGGCCCAGATACGCAGTATTTT.